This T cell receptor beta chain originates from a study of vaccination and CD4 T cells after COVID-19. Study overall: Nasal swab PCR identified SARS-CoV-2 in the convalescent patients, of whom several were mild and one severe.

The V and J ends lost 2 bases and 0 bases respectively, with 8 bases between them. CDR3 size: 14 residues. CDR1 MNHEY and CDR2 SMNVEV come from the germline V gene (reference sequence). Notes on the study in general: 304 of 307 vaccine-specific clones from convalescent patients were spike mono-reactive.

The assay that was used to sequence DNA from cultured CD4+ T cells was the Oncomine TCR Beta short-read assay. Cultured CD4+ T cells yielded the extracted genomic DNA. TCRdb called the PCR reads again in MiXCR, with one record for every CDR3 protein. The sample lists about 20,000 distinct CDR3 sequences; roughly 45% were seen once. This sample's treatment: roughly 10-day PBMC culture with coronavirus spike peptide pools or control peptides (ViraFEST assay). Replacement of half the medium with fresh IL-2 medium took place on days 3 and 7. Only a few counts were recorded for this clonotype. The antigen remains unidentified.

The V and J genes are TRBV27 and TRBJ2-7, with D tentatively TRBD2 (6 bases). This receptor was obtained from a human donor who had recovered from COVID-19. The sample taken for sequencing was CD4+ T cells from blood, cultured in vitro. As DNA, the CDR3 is TGTGCCAGCAGTTTAGCGGGAAGCTCCTACGAGCAGTACTTC. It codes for CASSLAGSSYEQYF.